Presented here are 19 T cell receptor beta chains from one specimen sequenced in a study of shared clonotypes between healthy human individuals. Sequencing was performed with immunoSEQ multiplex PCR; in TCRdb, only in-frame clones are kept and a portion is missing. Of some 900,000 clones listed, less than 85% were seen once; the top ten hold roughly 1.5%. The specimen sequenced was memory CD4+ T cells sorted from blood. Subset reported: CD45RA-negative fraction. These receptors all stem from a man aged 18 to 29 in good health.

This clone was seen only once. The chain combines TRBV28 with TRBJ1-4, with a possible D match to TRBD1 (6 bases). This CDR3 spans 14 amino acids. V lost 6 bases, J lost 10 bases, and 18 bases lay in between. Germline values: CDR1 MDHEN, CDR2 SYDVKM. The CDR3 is CASRVQGLGGKLFF. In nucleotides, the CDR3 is TGTGCCAGCAGGGTACAGGGACTGGGTGGAAAACTGTTTTTT.

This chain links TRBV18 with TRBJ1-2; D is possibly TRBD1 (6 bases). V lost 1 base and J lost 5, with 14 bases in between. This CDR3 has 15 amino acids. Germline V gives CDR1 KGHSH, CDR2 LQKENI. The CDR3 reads CASSPQTGGGYGYTF. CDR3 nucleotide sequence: TGTGCCAGCTCACCACAAACAGGAGGGGGGTATGGCTACACCTTC. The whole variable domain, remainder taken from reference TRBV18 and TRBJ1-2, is NAGVMQNPRHLVRRRGQEARLRCSPMKGHSHVYWYRQLPEEGLKFMVYLQKENIIDESGMPKERFSAEFPKEGPSILRIQQVVRGDSAAYFCASSPQTGGGYGYTFGSGTRLTVV.

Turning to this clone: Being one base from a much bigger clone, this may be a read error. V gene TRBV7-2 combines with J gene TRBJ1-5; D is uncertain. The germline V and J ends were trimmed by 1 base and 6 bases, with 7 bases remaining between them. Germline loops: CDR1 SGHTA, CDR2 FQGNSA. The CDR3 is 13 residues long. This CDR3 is CASSLVGTQPQHF. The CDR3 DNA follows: TGTGCCAGCAGCTTAGTAGGTACTCAGCCCCAGCATTTT.

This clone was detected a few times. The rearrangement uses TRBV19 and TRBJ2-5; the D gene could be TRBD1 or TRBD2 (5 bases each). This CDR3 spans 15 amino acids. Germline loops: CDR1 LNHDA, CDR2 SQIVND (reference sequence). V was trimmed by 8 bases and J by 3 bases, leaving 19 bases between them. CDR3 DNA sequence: TGTGCCAGTCAAGCTTCGTGGGGGAATAAAGAGACCCAGTACTTC. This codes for CASQASWGNKETQYF. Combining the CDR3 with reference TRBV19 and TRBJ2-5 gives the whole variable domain DGGITQSPKYLFRKEGQNVTLSCEQNLNHDAMYWYRQDPGQGLRLIYYSQIVNDFQKGDIAEGYSVSREKKESFPLTVTSAQKNPTAFYLCASQASWGNKETQYFGPGTRLLVL.

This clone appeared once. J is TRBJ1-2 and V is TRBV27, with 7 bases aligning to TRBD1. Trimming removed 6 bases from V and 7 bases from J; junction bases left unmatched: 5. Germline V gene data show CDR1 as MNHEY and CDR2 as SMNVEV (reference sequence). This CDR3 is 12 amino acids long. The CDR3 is CASRKSGGGYTF. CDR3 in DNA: TGTGCCAGCAGGAAGTCAGGGGGTGGCTACACCTTC.

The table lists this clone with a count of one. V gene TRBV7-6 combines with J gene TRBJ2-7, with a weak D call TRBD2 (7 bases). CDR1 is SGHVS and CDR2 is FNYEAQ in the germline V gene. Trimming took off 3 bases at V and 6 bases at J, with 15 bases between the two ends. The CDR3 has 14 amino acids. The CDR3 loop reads CASSFGGGIGEQYF. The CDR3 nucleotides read TGTGCCAGCAGCTTTGGCGGGGGCATAGGCGAGCAGTACTTC.

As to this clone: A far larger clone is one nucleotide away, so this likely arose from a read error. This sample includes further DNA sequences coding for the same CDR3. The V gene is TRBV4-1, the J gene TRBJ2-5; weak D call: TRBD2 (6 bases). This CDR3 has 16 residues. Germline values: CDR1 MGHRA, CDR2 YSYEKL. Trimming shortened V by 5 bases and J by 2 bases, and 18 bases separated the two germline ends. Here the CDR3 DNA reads TGCGCCAGCAGCTTAGGCGGGATGGGGCTGCAAGAGACCCAGTACTTC. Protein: CASSLGGMGLQETQYF.

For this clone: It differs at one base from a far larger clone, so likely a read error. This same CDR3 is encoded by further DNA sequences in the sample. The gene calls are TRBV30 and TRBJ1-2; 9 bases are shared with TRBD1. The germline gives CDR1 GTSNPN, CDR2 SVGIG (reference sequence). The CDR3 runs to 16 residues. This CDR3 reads CAWGTGQGAGGYGYTF. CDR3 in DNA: TGTGCCTGGGGGACGGGACAGGGTGCAGGAGGCTATGGCTACACTTTC.

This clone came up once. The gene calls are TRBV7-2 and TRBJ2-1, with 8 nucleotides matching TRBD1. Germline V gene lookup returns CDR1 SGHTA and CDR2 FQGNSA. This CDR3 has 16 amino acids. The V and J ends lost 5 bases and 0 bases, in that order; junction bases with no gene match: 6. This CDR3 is CASSVWTGSSYNEQFF. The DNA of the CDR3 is TGTGCCAGCAGCGTATGGACAGGGTCCTCCTACAATGAGCAGTTCTTC.

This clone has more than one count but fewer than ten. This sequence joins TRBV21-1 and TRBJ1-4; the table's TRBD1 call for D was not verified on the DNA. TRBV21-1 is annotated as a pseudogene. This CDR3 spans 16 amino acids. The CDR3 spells CASRPDRRGLGEKLFF. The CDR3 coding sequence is TGTGCCAGCAGACCGGACAGACGGGGCTTAGGTGAAAAACTGTTTTTT.

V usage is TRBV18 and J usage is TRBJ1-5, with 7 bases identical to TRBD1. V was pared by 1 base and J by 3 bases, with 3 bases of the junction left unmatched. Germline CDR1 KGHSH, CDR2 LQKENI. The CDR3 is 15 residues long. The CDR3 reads CASSPQGGPNQPQHF. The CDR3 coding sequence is TGTGCCAGCTCACCACAAGGGGGCCCCAATCAGCCCCAGCATTTT.

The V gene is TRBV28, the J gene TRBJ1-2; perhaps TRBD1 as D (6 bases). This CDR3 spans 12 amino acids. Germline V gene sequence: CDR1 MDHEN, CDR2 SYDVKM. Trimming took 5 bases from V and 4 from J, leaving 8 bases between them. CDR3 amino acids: CASSGQRYGYTF. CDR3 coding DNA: TGTGCCAGCAGTGGACAGCGCTATGGCTACACCTTC.

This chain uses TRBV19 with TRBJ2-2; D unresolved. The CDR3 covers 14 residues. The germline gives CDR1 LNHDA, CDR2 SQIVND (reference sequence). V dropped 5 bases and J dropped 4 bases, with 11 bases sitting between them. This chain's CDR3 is CASSRVRTTGELFF. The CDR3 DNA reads TGTGCCAGTAGTCGCGTGAGGACCACCGGGGAGCTGTTTTTT.

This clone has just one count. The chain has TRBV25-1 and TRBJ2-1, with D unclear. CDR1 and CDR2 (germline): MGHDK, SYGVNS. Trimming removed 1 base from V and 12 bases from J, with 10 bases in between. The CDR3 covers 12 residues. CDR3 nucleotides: TGTGCCAGCAGTGAATGGGCCCTCGGGCAGTTCTTC. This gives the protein CASSEWALGQFF.

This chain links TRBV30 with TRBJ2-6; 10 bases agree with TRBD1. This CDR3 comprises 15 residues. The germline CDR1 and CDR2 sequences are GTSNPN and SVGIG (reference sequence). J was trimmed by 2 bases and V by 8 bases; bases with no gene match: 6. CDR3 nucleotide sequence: TGTGCCGGCGGGACAGGGGCCCCTGGGGCCAACGTCCTGACTTTC. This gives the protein CAGGTGAPGANVLTF.

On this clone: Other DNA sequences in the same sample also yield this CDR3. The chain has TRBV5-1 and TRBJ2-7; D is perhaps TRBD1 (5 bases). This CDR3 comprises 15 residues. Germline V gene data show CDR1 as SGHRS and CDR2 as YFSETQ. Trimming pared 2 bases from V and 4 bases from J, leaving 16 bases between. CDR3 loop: CASSFGREGPYEQYF. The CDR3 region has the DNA TGCGCCAGCAGCTTCGGCAGGGAAGGTCCTTACGAGCAGTACTTC.

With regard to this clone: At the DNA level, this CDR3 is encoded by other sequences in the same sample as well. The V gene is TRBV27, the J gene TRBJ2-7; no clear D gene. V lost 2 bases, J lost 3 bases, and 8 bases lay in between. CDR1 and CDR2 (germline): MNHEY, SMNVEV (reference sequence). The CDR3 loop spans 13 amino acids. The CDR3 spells CASSLEPGYEQYF. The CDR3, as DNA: TGTGCCAGCAGTTTAGAACCCGGCTACGAGCAGTACTTC.

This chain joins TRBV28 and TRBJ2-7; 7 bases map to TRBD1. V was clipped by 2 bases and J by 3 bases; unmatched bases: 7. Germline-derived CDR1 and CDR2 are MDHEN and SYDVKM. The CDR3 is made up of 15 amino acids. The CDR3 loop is CASSLVGGAGYEQYF. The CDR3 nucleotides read TGTGCCAGCAGTTTAGTAGGGGGCGCGGGCTACGAGCAGTACTTC.

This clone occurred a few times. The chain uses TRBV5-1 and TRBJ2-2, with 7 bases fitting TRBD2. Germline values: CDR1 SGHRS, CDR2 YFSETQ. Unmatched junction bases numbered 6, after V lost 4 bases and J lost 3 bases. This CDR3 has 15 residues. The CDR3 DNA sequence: TGCGCCAGCAGCGCGGGGGACCTCGACACCGGGGAGCTGTTTTTT. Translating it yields CASSAGDLDTGELFF.